This T cell receptor (beta chain) was found in a study of blood T cell repertoires in COVID-19. The repertoire was sequenced with immunoSEQ multiplex PCR; TCRdb's copy has only in-frame clones and lacks some. The profile shows around 130,000 clones, 75% to 90% of them singletons. The germline gives CDR1 LGHDT, CDR2 YNNKEL (reference sequence). The CDR3 covers 16 residues. Losses at the gene ends were 4 bases for V and 0 bases for J; bases not matched to a gene: 7. The chain employs TRBV3-1 (or the pseudogene TRBV3-2) and TRBJ2-3; 7 bases fit TRBD1. Sequenced: peripheral blood. The clonotype was recovered from a human donor in a cohort sampled during active COVID-19. The CDR3 loop reads CASSPWTGQSTDTQYF. The CDR3 coding sequence is TGTGCCAGCAGCCCCTGGACAGGCCAAAGCACAGATACGCAGTATTTT.